Shown below are 9 T cell receptor beta chains from a single sample sequenced in a study of blood T cell repertoires in COVID-19 (TCRdb year 2020). To prepare the library, the immunoSEQ multiplex PCR assay was applied. TCRdb limited this immuneACCESS table to in-frame rearrangements with V and J called. A share of clones is missing; checked studies link under half to unresolved V genes, and the rest is unexplained. In all, the sample holds hundreds of thousands of clones, and roughly nine tenths of those were seen once. Together, the top ten hold around 8% of the sample. The sequenced material came from PBMCs or T cells enriched from blood (not recorded which). These receptor sequences come from a woman in her sixties who had recovered from COVID-19.

The CDR3 DNA reads as TGTGCCAGCAGTTTCCCCCCTCATCAGCCCCAGCATTTT. Translation gives CASSFPPHQPQHF. V usage is TRBV7-9 and J usage is TRBJ1-5, with D unresolved. Between the trimmed V and J ends, which lost 6 bases and 5 bases, there was a span of 11 bases. There are 13 residues in the CDR3. In germline, CDR1 is SEHNR, CDR2 FQNEAQ (reference sequence).

This clone was picked up one time. The V gene is TRBV18, the J gene TRBJ2-3; possibly TRBD1 for D (6 bases). The V end was cut by 0 bases, the J end by 5 bases, with 9 bases between. This CDR3 has 14 residues. Germline V gene lookup returns CDR1 KGHSH and CDR2 LQKENI. CDR3 in DNA: TGTGCCAGCTCACCACCGGGGGCGCAAGATACGCAGTATTTT. Residues: CASSPPGAQDTQYF.

This chain uses TRBV6-5 with TRBJ2-7, with TRBD1 matching over 9 bases. This CDR3 is 14 amino acids long. V shed 6 bases and J 2 bases; nucleotides not matched to a gene: 5. Germline V gives CDR1 MNHEY, CDR2 SVGAGI. As DNA, the CDR3 is TGTGCCAGCAGAAAAACAGGGGGCCCCTACGAGCAGTACTTC. Translating it yields CASRKTGGPYEQYF.

This sequence joins TRBV5-1 and TRBJ2-7, with 8 nucleotides matching TRBD2. The CDR3 consists of 14 residues. Germline CDR1 and CDR2: SGHRS and YFSETQ. With V trimmed by 5 bases and J by 5 bases, 9 bases remained unmatched. The CDR3 nucleotides are TGCGCCAGCAGGTCCCGGGGGGGAATCGACGAGCAGTACTTC. It codes for CASRSRGGIDEQYF.

V usage is TRBV5-1 and J usage is TRBJ1-2, with 8 bases that match TRBD1. The trim removed 3 bases at V and 2 bases at J, leaving 3 bases unmatched. The CDR3 loop spans 14 amino acids. Germline V gene data show CDR1 as SGHRS and CDR2 as YFSETQ. In DNA form, the CDR3 reads TGCGCCAGCAGCTGGGGGACAGGAAACTATGGCTACACCTTC. Translated: CASSWGTGNYGYTF.

The rearrangement links TRBV29-1 to TRBJ1-2, with 7 bases identical to TRBD1. The V gene end was trimmed by 1 base and the J gene end by 8 bases; junction bases not matched to a gene: 7. Per germline, CDR1 SQVTM and CDR2 ANQGSEA. CDR3 size: 13 residues. This chain's CDR3 is CSVEAEGAQGYTF. The CDR3 nucleotides read TGCAGCGTTGAAGCCGAGGGGGCGCAGGGCTACACCTTC.

This sequence joins TRBV3-1 (or the pseudogene TRBV3-2) and TRBJ2-2; 9 bases fit TRBD1. CDR1 LGHDT and CDR2 YNNKEL come from the germline V gene (reference sequence). With 4 bases clipped from V and 5 bases from J, the junction kept 5 bases outside the gene matches. The CDR3 runs 15 residues. The CDR3 sequence: CASSPPGQGTGELFF. Written as DNA, the CDR3 is TGTGCCAGCAGCCCCCCGGGACAGGGAACCGGGGAGCTGTTTTTT.

The chain recombines TRBV6-2 or TRBV6-3 with TRBJ2-7; 10 bases line up with TRBD1. The CDR3 runs 15 residues. With 6 bases clipped from V and 4 bases from J, the junction kept 9 bases outside the gene matches. Germline lookup yields CDR1 MNHEY and CDR2 SVGEGT. The CDR3 loop reads CASSLAGTGVYEQYV. In DNA, the CDR3 is TGTGCCAGCAGCCTAGCCGGGACAGGGGTTTACGAGCAGTACGTC.

The chain has TRBV4-1 and TRBJ2-3, with 10 positions matching TRBD2. The length of the CDR3 is 17 residues. Germline CDR1 and CDR2: MGHRA and YSYEKL. V trimming: 3 bases; J trimming: 4 bases; junction bases outside the gene matches: 10. The CDR3 sequence is CASSHPLKRGGPDTQYF. Written as DNA, the CDR3 is TGCGCCAGCAGCCACCCTCTTAAGCGGGGGGGCCCAGATACGCAGTATTTT.